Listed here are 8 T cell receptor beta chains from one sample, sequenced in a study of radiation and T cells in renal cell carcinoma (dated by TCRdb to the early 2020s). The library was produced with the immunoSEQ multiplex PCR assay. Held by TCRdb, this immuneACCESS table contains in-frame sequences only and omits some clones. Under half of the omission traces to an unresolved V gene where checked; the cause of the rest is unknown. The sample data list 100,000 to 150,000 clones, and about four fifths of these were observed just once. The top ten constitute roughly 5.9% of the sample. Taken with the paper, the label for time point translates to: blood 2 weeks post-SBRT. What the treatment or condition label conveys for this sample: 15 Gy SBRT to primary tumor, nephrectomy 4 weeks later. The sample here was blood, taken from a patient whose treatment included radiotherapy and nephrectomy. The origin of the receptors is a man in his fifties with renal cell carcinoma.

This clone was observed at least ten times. CDR3 nucleotide sequence: TGCGCCAGCAGCAGAGGTGGGGACACTGAAGCTTTCTTT. Residues: CASSRGGDTEAFF. The chain joins TRBV4-3 to TRBJ1-1; D not resolved. Germline CDR1 is LGHNA and CDR2 is YSLEER. Deletions cut 5 bases from V and 3 bases from J, with 10 bases between. The CDR3 has 13 residues.

CDR3 region: CASSQDQASYSGNTIYF. For the CDR3, the DNA is TGTGCCAGCAGCCAAGATCAGGCATCCTACTCTGGAAACACCATATATTTT. The chain joins TRBV4-2 to TRBJ1-3; D call uncertain. The germline gives CDR1 LGHNA, CDR2 YNFKEQ. The length of the CDR3 is 17 residues. The V and J ends lost 0 bases and 0 bases respectively, with 12 bases between them.

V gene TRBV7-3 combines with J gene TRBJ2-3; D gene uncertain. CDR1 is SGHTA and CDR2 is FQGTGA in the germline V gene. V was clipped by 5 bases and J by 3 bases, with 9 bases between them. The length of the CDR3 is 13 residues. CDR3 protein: CASSPTGTDTQYF. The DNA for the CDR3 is TGTGCCAGCAGCCCCACTGGGACAGATACGCAGTATTTT.

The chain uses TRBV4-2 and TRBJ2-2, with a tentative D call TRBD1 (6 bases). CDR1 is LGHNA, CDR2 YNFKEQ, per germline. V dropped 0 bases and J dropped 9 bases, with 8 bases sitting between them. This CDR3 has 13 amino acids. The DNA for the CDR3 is TGTGCCAGCAGCCAAGATCAGGGGAGGGAGCTGTTTTTT. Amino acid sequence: CASSQDQGRELFF.

This CDR3 reads CASSVIAGVNNEQFF. The CDR3 DNA reads TGCGCCAGCAGCGTAATAGCGGGAGTCAACAATGAGCAGTTCTTC. The chain links TRBV5-1 to TRBJ2-1; TRBD2 agrees at 9 bases. The CDR3 contains 15 residues. Germline loops: CDR1 SGHRS, CDR2 YFSETQ. V lost 4 bases to trimming and J lost 5 bases; unmatched junction nucleotides: 7. Together with reference TRBV5-1 and TRBJ2-1, the CDR3 gives the full variable domain: KAGVTQTPRYLIKTRGQQVTLSCSPISGHRSVSWYQQTPGQGLQFLFEYFSETQRNKGNFPGRFSGRQFSNSRSEMNVSTLELGDSALYLCASSVIAGVNNEQFFGPGTRLTVL.

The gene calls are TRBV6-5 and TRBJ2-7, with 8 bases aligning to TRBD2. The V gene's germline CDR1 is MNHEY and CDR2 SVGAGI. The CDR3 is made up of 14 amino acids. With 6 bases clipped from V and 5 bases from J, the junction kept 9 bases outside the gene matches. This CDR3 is CASSSGTRRHEQYF. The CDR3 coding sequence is TGTGCCAGCAGCTCCGGGACTAGACGACACGAGCAGTACTTC.

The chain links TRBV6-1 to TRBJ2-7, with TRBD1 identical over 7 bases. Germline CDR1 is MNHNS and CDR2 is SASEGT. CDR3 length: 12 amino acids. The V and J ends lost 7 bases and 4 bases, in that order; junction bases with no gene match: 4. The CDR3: CASKGTEYEQYF. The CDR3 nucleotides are TGTGCCAGCAAAGGGACAGAATACGAGCAGTACTTC.

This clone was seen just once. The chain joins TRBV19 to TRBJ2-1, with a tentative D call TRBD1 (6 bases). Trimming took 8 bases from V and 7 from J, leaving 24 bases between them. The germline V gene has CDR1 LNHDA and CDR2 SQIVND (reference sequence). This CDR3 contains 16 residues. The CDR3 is CASGPMGAKGENEQFF. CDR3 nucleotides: TGTGCCAGTGGCCCAATGGGGGCAAAGGGGGAAAATGAGCAGTTCTTC.